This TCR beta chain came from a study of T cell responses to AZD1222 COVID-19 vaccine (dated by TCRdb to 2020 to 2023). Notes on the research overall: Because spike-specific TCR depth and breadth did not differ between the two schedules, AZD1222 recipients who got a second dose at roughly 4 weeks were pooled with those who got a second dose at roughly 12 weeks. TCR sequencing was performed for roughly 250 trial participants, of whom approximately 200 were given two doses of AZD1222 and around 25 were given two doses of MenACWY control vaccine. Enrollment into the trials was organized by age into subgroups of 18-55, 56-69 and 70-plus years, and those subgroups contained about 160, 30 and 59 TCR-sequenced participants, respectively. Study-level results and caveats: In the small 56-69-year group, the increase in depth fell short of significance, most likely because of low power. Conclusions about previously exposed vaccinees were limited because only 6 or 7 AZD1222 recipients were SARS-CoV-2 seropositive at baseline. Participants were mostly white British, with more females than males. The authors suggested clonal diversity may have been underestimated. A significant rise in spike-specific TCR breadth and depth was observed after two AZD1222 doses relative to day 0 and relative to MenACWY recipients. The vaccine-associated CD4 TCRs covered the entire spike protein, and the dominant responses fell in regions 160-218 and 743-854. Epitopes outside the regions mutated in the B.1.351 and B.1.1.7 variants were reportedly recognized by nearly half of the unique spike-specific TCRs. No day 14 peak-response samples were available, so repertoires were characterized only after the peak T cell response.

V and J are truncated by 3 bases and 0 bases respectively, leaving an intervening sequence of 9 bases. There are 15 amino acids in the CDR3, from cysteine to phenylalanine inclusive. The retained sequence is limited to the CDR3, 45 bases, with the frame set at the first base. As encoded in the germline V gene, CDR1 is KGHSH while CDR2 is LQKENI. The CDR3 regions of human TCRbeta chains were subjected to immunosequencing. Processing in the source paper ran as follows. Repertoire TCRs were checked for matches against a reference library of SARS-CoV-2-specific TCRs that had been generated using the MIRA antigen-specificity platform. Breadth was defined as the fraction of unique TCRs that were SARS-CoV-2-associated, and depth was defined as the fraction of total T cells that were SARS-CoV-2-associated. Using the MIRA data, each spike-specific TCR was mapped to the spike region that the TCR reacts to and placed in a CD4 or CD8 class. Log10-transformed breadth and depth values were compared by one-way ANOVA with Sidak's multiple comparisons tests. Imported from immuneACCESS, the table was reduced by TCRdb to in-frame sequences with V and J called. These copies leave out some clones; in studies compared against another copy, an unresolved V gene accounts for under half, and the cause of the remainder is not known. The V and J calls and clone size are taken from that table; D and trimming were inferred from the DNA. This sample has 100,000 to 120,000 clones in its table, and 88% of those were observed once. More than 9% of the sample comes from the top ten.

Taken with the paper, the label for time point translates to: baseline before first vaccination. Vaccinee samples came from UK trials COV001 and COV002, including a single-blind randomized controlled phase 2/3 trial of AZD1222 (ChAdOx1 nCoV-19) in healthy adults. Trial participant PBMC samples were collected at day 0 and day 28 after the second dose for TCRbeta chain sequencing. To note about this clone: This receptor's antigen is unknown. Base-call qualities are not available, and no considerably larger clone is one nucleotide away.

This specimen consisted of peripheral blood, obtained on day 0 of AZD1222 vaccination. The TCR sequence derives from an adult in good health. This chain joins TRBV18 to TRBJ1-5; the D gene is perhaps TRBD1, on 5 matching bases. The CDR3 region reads CASSPQGRSNQPQHF. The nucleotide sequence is TGTGCCAGCTCACCTCAGGGCCGTAGCAATCAGCCCCAGCATTTT.